This TCR beta chain was recovered during a study of a mutant IDH1 vaccine in newly diagnosed glioma. V was trimmed by 3 bases and J by 2 bases, leaving 19 bases between them. The length of the CDR3 is 18 residues. From germline, CDR1 is SEHNR and CDR2 FQNEAQ (reference sequence). This clone was picked up one time. Time point indicated: baseline, week 1 (first vaccination visit). The treatment was: pre-vaccination baseline after standard-of-care therapy. The protocol was immunoSEQ multiplex PCR, while the TCRdb copy is restricted to in-frame clones and leaves out a portion. Of 65,000 to 70,000 clones in the sample, 80% to 90% were seen once.

The material sequenced was PBMCs, taken from a glioma patient treated with radiotherapy, temozolomide or both. The rearrangement joins TRBV7-9 to TRBJ2-2, with D perhaps matching TRBD2 (5 bases). This TCR derives from a man in his thirties or forties with glioma. CDR3: CASSLREGRFGNTGELFF. The CDR3 bases are TGTGCCAGCAGCTTGCGAGAGGGTCGCTTTGGTAACACCGGGGAGCTGTTTTTT.